This T cell receptor beta chain comes out of a study of shared clonotypes between healthy human individuals. Whole-study findings and limits: In general, naive subsets displayed greater estimated richness than memory subsets did. A reduction in generation probabilities was seen for non-shared clonotypes relative to those shared by all four donors.

The assay was immunoSEQ multiplex PCR, and TCRdb's table has in-frame clones only and misses some. The top ten clones hold 0.6% to 0.75% of a sample with 950,000 to 1,100,000 clones, 75% to 85% of them seen once. From germline, CDR1 is MNHNS and CDR2 SASEGT. The CDR3 contains 12 residues. About this clone itself: Its antigen is still unknown. The junction departs from germline at one end; a sequencing error may be responsible.

This sequence originates from a man aged 18 to 29 in good health. Some clones in this sample may be carry-over from other donors' samples. What was sequenced was memory CD4+ T cells from PBMCs. Subset meaning: CD45RA-negative fraction. V usage is TRBV6-1 and J usage is TRBJ1-2; perhaps TRBD1 as D (5 bases). The CDR3 reads CASRGRHYSYTF. The DNA of the CDR3 is TGTGCCAGCAGGGGGCGTCACTATAGCTACACCTTC.